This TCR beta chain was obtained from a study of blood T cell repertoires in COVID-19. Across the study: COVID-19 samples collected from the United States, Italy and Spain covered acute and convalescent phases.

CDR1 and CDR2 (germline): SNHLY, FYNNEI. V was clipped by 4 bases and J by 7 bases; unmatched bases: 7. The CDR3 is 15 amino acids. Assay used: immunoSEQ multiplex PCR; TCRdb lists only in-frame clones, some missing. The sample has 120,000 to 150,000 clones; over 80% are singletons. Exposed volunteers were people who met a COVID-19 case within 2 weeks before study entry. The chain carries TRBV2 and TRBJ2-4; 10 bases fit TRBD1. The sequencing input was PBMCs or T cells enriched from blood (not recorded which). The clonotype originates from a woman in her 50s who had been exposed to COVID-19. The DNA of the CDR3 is TGTGCCAGCAGTGCGAACCGGGACAGGGGCAACATTCAGTACTTC. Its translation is CASSANRDRGNIQYF.